Sequencing of this TCR beta chain was carried out in a study of response to subunit inactivated influenza vaccine (dated by TCRdb to the late 2010s). About the full investigation: To follow how T cells responded to a trivalent subunit inactivated influenza vaccine, the researchers relied on deep quantitative profiling of the T cell receptor repertoire.

Libraries were constructed by RT-PCR. The listed sequencing device is Illumina HiSeq 2500. Through fastp at Q25 and MiXCR, TCRdb rebuilt clones from the public reads, retaining in-frame beta chains. Each CDR3 protein appears once, grouped with its most common genes and DNA. The sample table shows around 490,000 distinct CDR3 sequences, and 7.6% are seen once. The ten largest clones add up to 13% of the sample. Overall study results and their limits: The authors suggested that each seasonal influenza vaccination may recruit only a limited number of new T cells.

This clonotype showed up just a few times. Its antigen remains undetermined. Nothing much larger sits one base from this clone, and base qualities are not available. Specimen: PBMCs from blood, collected about 23 months after vaccination. The receptor was derived from a man between 50 and 75 years old who received an inactivated influenza vaccine. Donor details come from another sample of the same person, matched by shared clones.

CDR3 loop: CATSRVTDEETQYF. The bases read TGTGCCACCAGCCGAGTAACAGATGAAGAGACCCAGTACTTC. The V and J genes are TRBV15 and TRBJ2-5; a confident D gene designation cannot be given. The germline V gene (reference sequence) sets CDR1 to LNHNV and CDR2 to YYDKDF. The CDR3 measures 14 amino acids from cysteine to phenylalanine. Only CDR3 DNA remains: 42 bases, in frame from the first base. Trimming removed 5 bases from V and 3 bases from J, leaving 13 bases between the germline ends. Where the CDR3 stops, the reference TRBV15 and TRBJ2-5 genes take over; the full variable domain is DAMVIQNPRYQVTQFGKPVTLSCSQTLNHNVMYWYQQKSSQAPKLLFHYYDKDFNNEADTPDNFQSRRPNTSFCFLDIRSPGLGDTAMYLCATSRVTDEETQYFGPGTRLLVL.